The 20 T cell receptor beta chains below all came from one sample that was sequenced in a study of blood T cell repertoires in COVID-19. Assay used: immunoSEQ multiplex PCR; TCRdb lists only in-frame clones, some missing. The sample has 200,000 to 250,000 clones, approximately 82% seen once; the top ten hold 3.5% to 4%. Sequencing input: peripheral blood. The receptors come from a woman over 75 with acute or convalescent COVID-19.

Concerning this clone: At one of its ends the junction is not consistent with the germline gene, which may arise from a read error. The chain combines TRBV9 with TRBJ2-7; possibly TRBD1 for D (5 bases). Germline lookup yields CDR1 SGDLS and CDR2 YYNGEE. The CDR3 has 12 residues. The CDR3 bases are TGTGCCAGCAGCACGCGGACAAGGGGCTATTCCTGG. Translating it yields CASSTRTRGYSW.

The CDR3 DNA follows: TGTGCCAGCAGCTTGCAGGGGCAGACCCAGTACTTC. Its protein product is CASSLQGQTQYF. V usage is TRBV7-3 and J usage is TRBJ2-5; a weak D match, TRBD1 (6 bases). V lost 3 bases to trimming and J lost 6 bases, with 8 bases between them. CDR3 length equals 12 residues. Germline V gives CDR1 SGHTA, CDR2 FQGTGA.

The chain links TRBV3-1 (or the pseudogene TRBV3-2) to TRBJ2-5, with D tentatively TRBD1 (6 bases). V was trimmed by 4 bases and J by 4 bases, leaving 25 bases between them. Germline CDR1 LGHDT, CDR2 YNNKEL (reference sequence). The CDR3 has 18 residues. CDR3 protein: CASSRRVPGAPKGETQYF. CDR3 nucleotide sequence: TGTGCCAGCAGCCGAAGGGTCCCAGGGGCCCCTAAAGGAGAGACCCAGTACTTC.

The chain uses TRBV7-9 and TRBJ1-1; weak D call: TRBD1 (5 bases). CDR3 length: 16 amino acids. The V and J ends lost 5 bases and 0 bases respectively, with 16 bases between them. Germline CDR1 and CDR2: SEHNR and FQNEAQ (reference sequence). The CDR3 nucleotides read TGTGCCAGCAGCCCCCTTGAAGGGGCGCTGAACACTGAAGCTTTCTTT. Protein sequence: CASSPLEGALNTEAFF. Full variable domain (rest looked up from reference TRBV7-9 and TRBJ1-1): DTGVSQNPRHKITKRGQNVTFRCDPISEHNRLYWYRQTLGQGPEFLTYFQNEAQLEKSRLLSDRFSAERPKGSFSTLEIQRTEQGDSAMYLCASSPLEGALNTEAFFGQGTRLTVV.

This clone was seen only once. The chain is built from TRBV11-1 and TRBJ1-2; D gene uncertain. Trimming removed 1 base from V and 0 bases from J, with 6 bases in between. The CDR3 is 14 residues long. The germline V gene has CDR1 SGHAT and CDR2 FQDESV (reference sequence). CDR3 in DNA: TGTGCCAGCAGCTTAGTCGGAGCTAACTATGGCTACACCTTC. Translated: CASSLVGANYGYTF.

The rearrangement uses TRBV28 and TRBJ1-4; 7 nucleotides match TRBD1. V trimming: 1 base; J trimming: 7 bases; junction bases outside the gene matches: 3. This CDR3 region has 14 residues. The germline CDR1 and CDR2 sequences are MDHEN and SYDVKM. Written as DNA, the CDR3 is TGTGCCAGCAGTTTATCGACAGGGACTGAAAAACTGTTTTTT. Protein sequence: CASSLSTGTEKLFF.

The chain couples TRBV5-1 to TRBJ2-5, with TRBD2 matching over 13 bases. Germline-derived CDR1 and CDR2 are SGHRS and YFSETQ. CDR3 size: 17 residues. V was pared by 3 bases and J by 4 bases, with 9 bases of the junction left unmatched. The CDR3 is CASSSGLAGARGETQYF. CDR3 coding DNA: TGCGCCAGCAGCTCAGGACTAGCGGGGGCGCGGGGAGAGACCCAGTACTTC.

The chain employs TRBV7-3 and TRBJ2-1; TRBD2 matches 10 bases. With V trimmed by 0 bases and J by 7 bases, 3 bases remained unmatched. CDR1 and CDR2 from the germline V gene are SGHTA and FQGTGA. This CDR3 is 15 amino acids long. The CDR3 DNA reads TGTGCCAGCAGCTTAACTAGCGGGGGGAGGAATGAGCAGTTCTTC. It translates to CASSLTSGGRNEQFF.

In nucleotides, the CDR3 is TGTGCCAGCAGCTTGGACAGGGCGATTAATTCACCCCTCCACTTT. Translated, it gives CASSLDRAINSPLHF. V usage is TRBV5-4 and J usage is TRBJ1-6; tentatively, D is TRBD1 (6 bases). V was cut by 0 bases and J by 6 bases, with 10 bases left in between. This CDR3 has 15 amino acids. Germline CDR1 and CDR2: SGHNT and YYREEE (reference sequence).

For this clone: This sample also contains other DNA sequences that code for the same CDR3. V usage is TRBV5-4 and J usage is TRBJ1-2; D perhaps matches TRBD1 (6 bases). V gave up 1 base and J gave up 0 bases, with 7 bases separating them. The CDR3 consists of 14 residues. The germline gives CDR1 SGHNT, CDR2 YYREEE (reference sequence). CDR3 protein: CASSLQGTNYGYTF. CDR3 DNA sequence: TGTGCCAGCAGCTTGCAGGGGACTAACTATGGCTACACCTTC.

The CDR3 reads CASREDRAYNEQFF. CDR3 nucleotide sequence: TGTGCCAGCCGAGAGGACAGGGCGTACAATGAGCAGTTCTTC. J is TRBJ2-1 and V is TRBV2; TRBD1 agrees at 8 bases. Germline assignment: CDR1 SNHLY and CDR2 FYNNEI. V gave up 8 bases and J gave up 4 bases; unmatched junction bases: 7. There are 14 residues in the CDR3.

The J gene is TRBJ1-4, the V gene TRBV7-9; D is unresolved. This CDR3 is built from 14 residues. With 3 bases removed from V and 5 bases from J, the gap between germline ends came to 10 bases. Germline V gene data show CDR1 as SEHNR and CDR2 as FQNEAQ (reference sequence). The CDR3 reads CASSLSTGNEKLFF. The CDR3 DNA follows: TGTGCCAGCAGCTTGTCAACGGGAAATGAAAAACTGTTTTTT.

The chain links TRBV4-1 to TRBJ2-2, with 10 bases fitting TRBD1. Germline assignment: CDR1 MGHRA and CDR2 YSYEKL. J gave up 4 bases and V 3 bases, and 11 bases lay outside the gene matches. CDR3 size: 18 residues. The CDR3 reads CASSHPRDRGQRTGELFF. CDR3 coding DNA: TGCGCCAGCAGCCATCCCCGGGACAGGGGCCAACGCACCGGGGAGCTGTTTTTT.

CDR3 region: CASSYRTGRNTDTQYF. In nucleotides, the CDR3 is TGTGCCAGCAGCTATCGGACAGGACGCAACACAGATACGCAGTATTTT. The chain combines TRBV11-2 with TRBJ2-3; TRBD1 agrees at 7 bases. The CDR3 is 16 residues long. CDR1 and CDR2 (germline): SGHAT, FQNNGV. V shed 4 bases, J shed 2 bases, and the junction held 9 bases outside the gene matches.

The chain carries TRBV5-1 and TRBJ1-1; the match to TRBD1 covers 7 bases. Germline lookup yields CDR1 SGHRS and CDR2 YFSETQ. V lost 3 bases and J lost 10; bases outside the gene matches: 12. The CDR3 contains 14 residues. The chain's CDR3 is CASSSVTGPGLAFF. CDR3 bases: TGCGCCAGCAGCTCGGTGACAGGGCCCGGGCTAGCTTTCTTT.

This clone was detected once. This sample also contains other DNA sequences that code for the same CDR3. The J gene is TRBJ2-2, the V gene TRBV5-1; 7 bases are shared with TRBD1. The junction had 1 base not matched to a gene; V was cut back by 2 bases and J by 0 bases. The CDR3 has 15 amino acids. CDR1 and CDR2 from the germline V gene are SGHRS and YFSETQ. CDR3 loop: CASSLGGANTGELFF. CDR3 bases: TGCGCCAGCAGCTTAGGGGGCGCGAACACCGGGGAGCTGTTTTTT.

The CDR3 nucleotides read TGTGCCAGCAGCCAATGGTACGGGAACACTGAAGCTTTCTTT. This encodes CASSQWYGNTEAFF. The chain joins TRBV3-1 (or the pseudogene TRBV3-2) to TRBJ1-1; no clear D gene. V was cut by 2 bases and J by 1 base, with 8 bases left in between. There are 14 residues in the CDR3. Germline CDR1 and CDR2: LGHDT and YNNKEL (reference sequence).

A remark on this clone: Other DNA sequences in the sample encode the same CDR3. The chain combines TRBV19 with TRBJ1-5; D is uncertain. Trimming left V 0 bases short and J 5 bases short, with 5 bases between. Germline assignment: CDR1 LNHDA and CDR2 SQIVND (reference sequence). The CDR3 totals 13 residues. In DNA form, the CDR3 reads TGTGCCAGTAGTATAGATCGGGATCAGCCCCAGCATTTT. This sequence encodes CASSIDRDQPQHF.

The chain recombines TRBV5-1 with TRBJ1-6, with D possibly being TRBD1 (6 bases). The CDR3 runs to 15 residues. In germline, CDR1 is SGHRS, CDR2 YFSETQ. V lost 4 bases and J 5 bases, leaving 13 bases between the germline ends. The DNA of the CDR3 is TGCGCCAGCAGCATCGGGACACTCAATAATTCACCCCTCCACTTT. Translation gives CASSIGTLNNSPLHF.

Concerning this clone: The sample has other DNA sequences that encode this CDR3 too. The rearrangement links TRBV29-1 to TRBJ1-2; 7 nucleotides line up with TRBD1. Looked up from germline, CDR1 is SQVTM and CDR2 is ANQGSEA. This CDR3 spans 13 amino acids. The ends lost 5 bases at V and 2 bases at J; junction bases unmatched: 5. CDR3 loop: CSVRPQGNYGYTF. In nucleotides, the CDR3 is TGCAGCGTTCGCCCACAGGGGAACTATGGCTACACCTTC.